This T cell receptor beta chain derives from a study of blood T cell repertoires in COVID-19. About the research overall: Spain, Italy and the United States supplied samples that represented acute and convalescent COVID-19. The analysed material was cDNA or gDNA that came from T cells, B-cell-depleted T cells, or PBMCs.

Germline loops: CDR1 SGHNT, CDR2 YYREEE (reference sequence). This CDR3 region has 13 residues. V was cut by 2 bases and J by 7 bases, with 13 bases left in between. The protocol was immunoSEQ multiplex PCR, while the TCRdb copy is restricted to in-frame clones and leaves out a portion. This table holds 150,000 to 200,000 clones, roughly 82% found once. The sequenced sample was peripheral blood. This TCR came from an older woman with COVID-19, enrolled during active disease. The chain combines TRBV5-4 with TRBJ2-7; D might be TRBD1 (6 bases). As DNA, the CDR3 is TGTGCCAGCAGCTTTCTCGCCGGACAGGAGCAGTACTTC. As protein: CASSFLAGQEQYF. Full variable domain (missing parts from reference TRBV5-4 and TRBJ2-7): ETGVTQSPTHLIKTRGQQVTLRCSSQSGHNTVSWYQQALGQGPQFIFQYYREEENGRGNFPPRFSGLQFPNYSSELNVNALELDDSALYLCASSFLAGQEQYFGPGTRLTVT.